The rows below give T cell receptor beta chains drawn from one sample of a study of T cell responses to AZD1222 COVID-19 vaccine. Data came from immunoSEQ multiplex PCR; TCRdb stores just in-frame clones and leaves some out. This table holds almost 70,000 clones, over 65% found once. The sequencing used peripheral blood, collected 28 days after the second AZD1222 dose. These receptors were collected from an adult who received the AZD1222 COVID-19 vaccine. CDR3s include the opening cysteine and the closing phenylalanine or tryptophan. A D gene is named only where the DNA matches it firmly. Not all rows give a size; the values are once, few, many and, for expanded clones, a class.

d_gene: TRBD2
v_gene: TRBV3-1/TRBV3-2
abundance: -
j_gene: TRBJ2-3
CDR3nt: TGTGCCAGCAGCCCCCTAGCGGGGGGGCTTTCAGATACGCAGTATTTT
CDR3aa: CASSPLAGGLSDTQYF

d_gene: -
v_gene: TRBV19
abundance: -
j_gene: TRBJ1-2
CDR3nt: TGTGCCAGTAGTTCCCATCGGACCCTTAACTATGGCTACACCTTC
CDR3aa: CASSSHRTLNYGYTF

d_gene: TRBD1
v_gene: TRBV11-2
abundance: once
j_gene: TRBJ2-7
CDR3nt: TGTGCCAGCAGCTTAGCTGGACAGGGGTTCTACGAGCAGTACTTC
CDR3aa: CASSLAGQGFYEQYF

d_gene: -
v_gene: TRBV19
abundance: -
j_gene: TRBJ1-5
CDR3nt: TGTGCCAGTAGTATCGGACAGATCGGGTATCAGCCCCAGCATTTT
CDR3aa: CASSIGQIGYQPQHF

d_gene: -
v_gene: TRBV5-8
abundance: -
j_gene: TRBJ1-2
CDR3nt: TGTGCCAGCAGCTTTAAGAATCGGATTGGCTACACCTTC
CDR3aa: CASSFKNRIGYTF

d_gene: -
v_gene: TRBV6-5
abundance: -
j_gene: TRBJ2-3
CDR3nt: TGTGCCAGCAGTTACTCGAGTAACAGCGGATTTACGCAGTATTTT
CDR3aa: CASSYSSNSGFTQYF

d_gene: -
v_gene: TRBV6-5
abundance: once
j_gene: TRBJ2-7
CDR3nt: TGTGCCACCGAGGGGGGGTCTACCTACGAGCAGTACTTC
CDR3aa: CATEGGSTYEQYF

d_gene: TRBD1
v_gene: TRBV7-8
abundance: -
j_gene: TRBJ1-5
CDR3nt: TGTGCCAGCAGCCGTTATTTCCGGGACAGGGTTGTTATGGGTCAGCCCCAGCATTTT
CDR3aa: CASSRYFRDRVVMGQPQHF

d_gene: -
v_gene: TRBV29-1
abundance: -
j_gene: TRBJ1-1
CDR3nt: TGCAGCGTTGGAAACACTGAAGCTTTCTTT
CDR3aa: CSVGNTEAFF

d_gene: -
v_gene: TRBV27
abundance: -
j_gene: TRBJ2-2
CDR3nt: TGTGCCAGCAATCAGGGGAACACCGGGGAGCTGTTTTTT
CDR3aa: CASNQGNTGELFF

d_gene: TRBD2
v_gene: TRBV5-1
abundance: -
j_gene: TRBJ2-2
CDR3nt: TGCGCCAGCAGCCCGGGACTAGCGAACACCGGGGAGCTGTTTTTT
CDR3aa: CASSPGLANTGELFF

d_gene: TRBD1
v_gene: TRBV10-3
abundance: -
j_gene: TRBJ1-5
CDR3nt: TGTGCCATCACTTCGGACAGGAGCTTTCAGCCCCAGCATTTT
CDR3aa: CAITSDRSFQPQHF

d_gene: -
v_gene: TRBV4-1
abundance: -
j_gene: TRBJ1-1
CDR3nt: TGCGCCAGCAGCCGCTCAGGGACCCACAATGAAGCTTTCTTT
CDR3aa: CASSRSGTHNEAFF

d_gene: -
v_gene: TRBV10-2
abundance: -
j_gene: TRBJ1-1
CDR3nt: TGCGCCAGCGGCGGTGGACAACAGAACACTGAAGCTTTCTTT
CDR3aa: CASGGGQQNTEAFF

d_gene: -
v_gene: TRBV28
abundance: -
j_gene: TRBJ2-1
CDR3nt: TGTGCCAGCAGTTTATTGCCGTTTAATGAGCAGTTCTTC
CDR3aa: CASSLLPFNEQFF

d_gene: -
v_gene: TRBV6-5
abundance: -
j_gene: TRBJ1-2
CDR3nt: TGTGCCAGCAACAGGCTGCCAGGGGTTAACTATGGCTACACCTTC
CDR3aa: CASNRLPGVNYGYTF

d_gene: -
v_gene: TRBV2
abundance: -
j_gene: TRBJ2-5
CDR3nt: TGTGCCAGCAGTGTGAGTCGGGGAGAGGCCCTCCAAGAGACCCAGTACTTC
CDR3aa: CASSVSRGEALQETQYF

d_gene: TRBD2
v_gene: TRBV2
abundance: once
j_gene: TRBJ2-1
CDR3nt: TGTGCCAGCAGTGAGGCGGGAGGATCCTACAATGAGCAGTTCTTC
CDR3aa: CASSEAGGSYNEQFF

d_gene: TRBD1
v_gene: TRBV5-1
abundance: -
j_gene: TRBJ2-1
CDR3nt: TGCGCCAGCAGCAAGCAGGGACAGGGCCAGAATGAGCAGTTCTTC
CDR3aa: CASSKQGQGQNEQFF

d_gene: -
v_gene: TRBV13
abundance: -
j_gene: TRBJ2-2
CDR3nt: TGTGCCAGCAGCCCCAAGGGGGTGAACACCGGGGAGCTGTTTTTT
CDR3aa: CASSPKGVNTGELFF

d_gene: -
v_gene: TRBV19
abundance: -
j_gene: TRBJ1-3
CDR3nt: TGTGCCAGTAGTATATCGGCCGGAGGAAACACCATATATTTT
CDR3aa: CASSISAGGNTIYF

d_gene: -
v_gene: TRBV12-3/TRBV12-4
abundance: -
j_gene: TRBJ1-2
CDR3nt: TGTGCCAGCAGTTTACTTGGGAACTATGGCTACACCTTC
CDR3aa: CASSLLGNYGYTF

d_gene: -
v_gene: TRBV18
abundance: -
j_gene: TRBJ1-1
CDR3nt: TGTGCCAGCTCACCTCCCGCGGGGGAAGAAGCTTTCTTT
CDR3aa: CASSPPAGEEAFF

d_gene: -
v_gene: TRBV15
abundance: -
j_gene: TRBJ1-2
CDR3nt: TGTGCCACCAGCAGAGATCTTGGAGTGGCGGAGGGCTACACCTTC
CDR3aa: CATSRDLGVAEGYTF